The rows below give T cell receptor beta chains drawn from one sample of a study of blood T cell repertoires in COVID-19. Only in-frame clones appear in the TCRdb table, and some are missing; sequencing was by immunoSEQ multiplex PCR. The table lists about 260,000 clones, approximately 82% of them singletons. Sequenced material: peripheral blood. Receptors originate from a man between 60 and 75 years old who had recovered from COVID-19. The CDR3 runs from the conserved cysteine through the conserved F or W. Each record gives: D gene, J gene, clone size, V gene, CDR3 DNA, CDR3 protein. A D gene is named only where the DNA matches it firmly. Part of the rows lack a size; the others show once, few, many or a class for expanded clones.

NA TRBJ2-5 once TRBV21-1 TGTGCCAGCAGCAAAGGGGACCCCGGGACAGAAGAGACCCAGTACTTC CASSKGDPGTEETQYF
NA TRBJ1-1 NA TRBV5-6 TGTGCCAGCAGCTTGAAGGTCAGGGAACGTGTCGCTGAAGCTTTCTTT CASSLKVRERVAEAFF
TRBD1 TRBJ2-1 once TRBV29-1 TGCAGCGTTGTGAGGCAGGGGGTTGAGCAGTTCTTC CSVVRQGVEQFF
TRBD1 TRBJ1-1 many TRBV28 TGTGCCAGCAGTCCTCGACAGGGGACTGAAGCTTTCTTT CASSPRQGTEAFF
NA TRBJ2-7 many TRBV7-9 TGTGCCAGCAGCTCCAACAGACGCGAGCAGTACTTC CASSSNRREQYF
NA TRBJ2-4 once TRBV5-4 TGTGCCAGCAGCTTGGAGGGCAGAAGGGGCATTCAGTACTTC CASSLEGRRGIQYF
TRBD1 TRBJ2-7 NA TRBV5-8 TGTGCCAGCAGACAGGGGTATTACGAGCAGTACTTC CASRQGYYEQYF
TRBD2 TRBJ2-1 NA TRBV25-1 TGTGCCAGCAGCTCTCTGGGGCGGGGAGGGGCCCGAAGTGAGCAGTTCTTC CASSSLGRGGARSEQFF
TRBD1 TRBJ2-6 NA TRBV4-2 TGTGCCAGCAGCCCTATACAGGGGGCTTGGGCTGGGGCCAACGTCCTGACTTTC CASSPIQGAWAGANVLTF
NA TRBJ1-6 NA TRBV2 TGTGCCAGCAGCCAGCGTCCGGAGAGCCTCCACTTT CASSQRPESLHF
NA TRBJ2-2 NA TRBV19 TGTGCCAGTAGTATGGGGGGAACAAACACCGGGGAGCTGTTTTTT CASSMGGTNTGELFF
TRBD2 TRBJ2-3 NA TRBV7-2 TGTGCCAGCAGCTTAGGACTAGCGCTTGCAGATACGCAGTATTTT CASSLGLALADTQYF
TRBD1 TRBJ1-3 once TRBV11-2 TGTGCCAGCAGCTTCCTACAGGGGGGATCTGGAAACACCATATATTTT CASSFLQGGSGNTIYF
TRBD1 TRBJ2-1 NA TRBV2 TGTGCCAGCAGTGCCGACAGGGGGCACGATGAGCAGTTCTTC CASSADRGHDEQFF
NA TRBJ2-3 NA TRBV5-1 TGCGCCAGCGCTCCTTTGAAGTTTCAGGATACGCAGTATTTT CASAPLKFQDTQYF
NA TRBJ1-6 NA TRBV6-6 TGTGCCAGCAGTTACTCGGGAGGGCTAGGCTCACCCCTCCACTTT CASSYSGGLGSPLHF
NA TRBJ2-6 NA TRBV14 TGTGCCAGCAGCCTCCACCGGATGAGCTGGGAGGGGGCCAACGTCCTGACTTTC CASSLHRMSWEGANVLTF
TRBD2 TRBJ2-2 NA TRBV7-2 TGTGCCAGCAGCTCTGCCGGGACTAGCATCGGGGAGCTGTTTTTT CASSSAGTSIGELFF
NA TRBJ1-3 NA TRBV5-1 TGCGCCAGCAGCTTGTCCGCGGGGCTAGGAAACACCATATATTTT CASSLSAGLGNTIYF
NA TRBJ2-3 NA TRBV18 TGTGCCAGCTCACCAAGGACGACCCGGACTAGCACAGATACGCAGTATTTT CASSPRTTRTSTDTQYF
TRBD1 TRBJ2-7 NA TRBV27 TGTGCCAGCCAAAGACGACAGGGAGTATTTTGGTACGAGCAGTACTTC CASQRRQGVFWYEQYF
TRBD1 TRBJ2-2 NA TRBV30 TGTGCCTGGACCCAGAACAGGGGTGGCGGGGAGCTGTTTTTT CAWTQNRGGGELFF
TRBD1 TRBJ1-2 NA TRBV2 TGTGCCAGCAGCGCCACAGGGGCCTATGGCTACACCTTC CASSATGAYGYTF
NA TRBJ1-4 NA TRBV15 TGTGCCACCAGCCTAGAGAAGATACCTAATGAAAAACTGTTTTTT CATSLEKIPNEKLFF
NA TRBJ2-5 once TRBV5-4 TGTGCCAGCAGCCCCGAACTAGGAGGGGAGACCCAGTACTTC CASSPELGGETQYF
TRBD2 TRBJ2-2 NA TRBV7-9 TGTGCCAGCAGCTTTTCCGGGAGGGCCGGGGAGCTGTTTTTT CASSFSGRAGELFF
TRBD1 TRBJ1-6 NA TRBV30 TGTGCCTGGAGTACCGGGACAGTCGGTTCACCCCTCCACTTT CAWSTGTVGSPLHF
TRBD2 TRBJ2-1 NA TRBV27 TGTGCCAGCAGTTTAGTTCCTAGCGGGGAGGCCTACAATGAGCAGTTCTTC CASSLVPSGEAYNEQFF
NA TRBJ1-5 NA TRBV5-1 TGCGCCAGCAGCTTGGATGGGGCGGGAAATCAGCCCCAGCATTTT CASSLDGAGNQPQHF
NA TRBJ1-1 NA TRBV7-2 TGTGCCAGCACCCGGTTTGGGTCCCAGCGAATGAACACTGAAGCTTTCTTT CASTRFGSQRMNTEAFF
NA TRBJ2-2 NA TRBV4-1 TGCGCCAGCAGCCTCCCCAGGGCAGGGCGGACCGGGGAGCTGTTTTTT CASSLPRAGRTGELFF
TRBD2 TRBJ2-5 NA TRBV19 TGTGCCAGTAGTATGCCCCGTGGGACTACCAACCAAGAGACCCAGTACTTC CASSMPRGTTNQETQYF
NA TRBJ2-1 many TRBV24-1 TGTGCCACCAGTGATCCCCAGGGGCAATACAATGAGCAGTTCTTC CATSDPQGQYNEQFF
TRBD2 TRBJ2-1 NA TRBV7-9 TGTGCCAGCTTCAGAGCGGGACCTGGGAATGAGCAGTTCTTC CASFRAGPGNEQFF
TRBD1 TRBJ1-2 NA TRBV19 TGTGCCAGTAGTTACCAACAGGGGTCCTATGGCTACACCTTC CASSYQQGSYGYTF
TRBD2 TRBJ2-3 NA TRBV5-1 TGCGCCAGCAGCCCCGGGACTAGCGGGAGAGGCCCAGATACGCAGTATTTT CASSPGTSGRGPDTQYF
NA TRBJ2-2 once TRBV19 TGTGCCAGTACCAGACGCGGGGGACAGGTGAACACCGGGGAGCTGTTTTTT CASTRRGGQVNTGELFF
TRBD1 TRBJ2-5 NA TRBV10-3 TGTGCCATCAGTGGGACCGGGACAGGGCCGGAGACCCAGTACTTC CAISGTGTGPETQYF
TRBD2 TRBJ2-1 NA TRBV7-2 TGTGCCAGCAGCCCACAAGGACTAGCGGGGGACAATGAGCAGTTCTTC CASSPQGLAGDNEQFF
TRBD2 TRBJ2-7 once TRBV6-1 TGTGCCAGCAGTGAACGGGTAGCGGGCCCCTACGAGCAGTACTTC CASSERVAGPYEQYF
TRBD2 TRBJ2-2 NA TRBV29-1 TGCAGCGTCGAATCAGGGACTAGGGCCGGGGAGCTGTTTTTT CSVESGTRAGELFF
NA TRBJ2-5 NA TRBV11-2 TGTGCCAGCAGCCGCGGGACTCTCCAAGAGACCCAGTACTTC CASSRGTLQETQYF
TRBD1 TRBJ1-4 NA TRBV18 TGTGCCAGCTCACCACCTCTGACAGGGACGCGGGAAAAACTGTTTTTT CASSPPLTGTREKLFF
TRBD2 TRBJ2-2 NA TRBV14 TGTGCCAGCAGCGACCGACTAGCGGGAATAAACCCCGGGGAGCTGTTTTTT CASSDRLAGINPGELFF
NA TRBJ2-1 NA TRBV5-5 TGTGCCAGCAGCTTGGAGGGGCTAGCCTACAATGAGCAGTTCTTC CASSLEGLAYNEQFF
TRBD2 TRBJ2-3 NA TRBV7-2 TGTGCCAGCAGCCCCGTAGCGGGGGGAAGCACAGATACGCAGTATTTT CASSPVAGGSTDTQYF
NA TRBJ1-6 NA TRBV10-3 TGTGCCACCGTAGAAAGCTCCTATAATTCACCCCTCCACTTT CATVESSYNSPLHF
TRBD2 TRBJ2-1 once TRBV11-2 TGTGCCAGCAGCTATACTAGCGGGGCCAACAATGAGCAGTTCTTC CASSYTSGANNEQFF
NA TRBJ1-2 NA TRBV2 TGTGCCAAAGGGACTGTAAGTGGCTACACCTTC CAKGTVSGYTF
TRBD1 TRBJ2-1 NA TRBV5-1 TGCGCCAGCAGCTTGGGGGTTGGACAGGGGTACGGTGAGCAGTTCTTC CASSLGVGQGYGEQFF